Detailed here is one TCR beta chain. No antigen is known for it. The CDR1 and CDR2 encoded by the germline V gene (reference sequence) are SEHNR and FQNEAQ. Inclusive of the bounding cysteine and phenylalanine, the CDR3 is 15 residues long. Only the CDR3 region is kept as DNA, spanning 45 bases read in frame from base 1. V has 0 bases trimmed and J has 2 bases trimmed; junction bases matching no gene number 3. The library was generated by the immunoSEQ multiplex PCR assay. A mixture of 60 forward primers for TCR Vbeta segments and 13 reverse primers for TCR Jbeta segments was used in the multiplex PCR. Amplification of the CDR3 region of rearranged TCR beta genes was performed with a multiplex PCR assay on genomic DNA. On the Illumina HiSeq System, the amplified TCR beta libraries were sequenced as 87-base-pair reads. Per the source publication's procedure: A later analysis counted about 80 million unique TCR beta chains across the 650 to 700 repertoires, and about 10 million of these chains were shared by at least two donors. To remove PCR and sequencing errors, raw reads were error-corrected and collapsed into unique sequences using a nearest-neighbor algorithm that merged closely related sequences. V, D and J gene segments were assigned by aligning CDR3 sequences to IMGT reference sequences. For a sequence to be retained, a match of at least six nucleotides to both a V gene segment and a J gene segment was required. A rearrangement was called productive if the CDR3 had no stop codons and remained in frame with V and J, and every other rearrangement was called non-productive. Following IMGT convention, CDR3 was defined as the stretch from the second conserved V-encoded cysteine to the conserved J-encoded phenylalanine. The earlier analysis of some 580 of the donors excluded any sequence lacking an unambiguous match to a single V gene segment. An earlier analysis of 587 of the donors called V segments functional above 56.7% productive rearrangements and segregating when the between-donor standard deviation exceeded 5%. A statistical classification framework was developed to diagnose cytomegalovirus status using the catalog of TCR beta chain sequences. In a later analysis, V and J genes were assigned by comparing TCR nucleotide sequences against IMGT/GENE-DB human TR gene sequences. A later analysis assigned CDR3 sequences and most-parsimonious VDJ recombination scenarios with the TCRdist pipeline. In a later analysis, each TCR beta chain was defined by its CDR3 amino acid sequence together with its V-gene family, and reads lacking a unique V-gene family were excluded. In a later analysis, 500 to 650 highly shared, low-generation-probability nucleotide sequences were removed to address suspected cross-contamination and a sequencing artifact. In a later analysis, a clonal expansion index was calculated for each public chain from normalized within-repertoire ranks of inferred template counts. A later analysis computed generation probabilities with a VDJ recombination model fitted to out-of-frame rearrangements, and checked the results against IGoR. In a later analysis, TCR-TCR, TCR-HLA and TCR-CMV co-occurrence was scored with hypergeometric tests, and a repertoire-size bias correction was applied to TCR pairs. To estimate false discovery rates, a later analysis permuted the HLA or CMV assignments 20 times. A later analysis grouped co-occurring TCRs with DBSCAN, adding TCRdist sequence similarity when clustering within HLA-allele-positive subsets. Repertoires with fewer than 30,000 or more than 120,000 public chains, plus five repertoires with anomalous nucleotide sharing, were excluded from co-occurrence clustering. The immuneACCESS repertoire file appears here via TCRdb, limited to in-frame rearrangements. These files lack a portion of the clones; in checked studies, under half of the deficit traces to unresolved V genes, and the cause of the others is not known. V and J calls and clone size are as listed in that table; D and trimming were resolved from the DNA. This sample's table has entries for 150,000 or so clones. The ten largest make up 1.5% to 2% of the sample.

The cohort was made up of roughly 670 healthy bone marrow donors. All cohort members were sampled while nominally healthy, although unrecorded immune exposures were likely present. The donor tested CMV seronegative, placing the donor among the 350 to 400 seronegative members of the cohort. A peripheral blood sample was collected from each donor, and TCR beta sequencing was performed on peripheral blood mononuclear cells. The Qiagen DNeasy Blood Extraction Kit was used to extract genomic DNA from the blood cell samples. The data originate from a study of cytomegalovirus exposure and HLA in healthy donors listed by TCRdb under 2017. About the study as a whole: In an earlier analysis of 550 to 750 of the donors, around 300 Gb of sequence data and some 120 million unique TCR beta sequences from roughly 200 million T cells were reported. An early release covering roughly 600 HLA-typed donors comprised 300 to 350 gigabases of sequencing data and around 85 million unique TCR sequences. Among the roughly 410 genotyped donors, approximately 82% belonged to the genetic ancestry cluster associated with self-reported Caucasian donors. The study aimed to test whether cataloging public T cell receptors could reveal signatures of past pathogen exposure. Using immunosequencing, the study profiled T cell repertoires from around 670 subjects and related those repertoires to cytomegalovirus serostatus. Besides the first cohort of roughly 640 subjects, a separate validation cohort made up of some 110 different subjects was used. High-throughput TCR immunosequencing, statistical association of individual TCRs with disease status, and machine learning were combined to predict cytomegalovirus infection status. A later analysis re-examined previously published TCR beta repertoires from 600 to 700 donors and added high-resolution HLA genotyping to investigate patterns of TCR occurrence. Rather than using new phenotypic data, the later analysis identified candidate immune exposures from TCR beta sequences and from how often those sequences occurred across donors. An earlier analysis of several hundred of the donors used high-throughput TCR beta sequencing to judge whether each TCR beta V gene segment behaved as functional or pseudogenic. Donor age, sex, ethnicity and CMV serostatus were compiled alongside the repertoire data. A later genetic analysis used genome-wide SNP genotypes for about 55% of the 666 donors, treating that subset as a discovery cohort. All discovery cohort repertoires had been generated using a single sequencing platform. Both class I and class II loci were covered by HLA typing, at four-digit resolution. The number of typed donors differed by locus: 629-630 for A, B, C, DRB1 and DQB1; about 520 for DQA1; 606 for DPA1; and 450 to 480 for DPB1. About five DR-DQ haplotypes were treated as single units for association and clustering because of strong linkage in the cohort. Across around 400 genotyped donors of the cohort, an average of about 250,000 unique TCR beta nucleotide sequences per donor were sequenced, and 15% to 20% of those sequences were non-productive. General findings and caveats noted by the study authors: In a later analysis, TCR association rates were found to vary across HLA loci, with the most associated TCRs seen for DRB1 alleles and the fewest for HLA-C alleles. Correlated functional status among segregating V segments might reflect linkage disequilibrium, but an unknown experimental factor could not be ruled out. CMV serostatus was the only immune exposure information available for the cohort. In vitro tests confirmed that a few of the cytomegalovirus-associated TCR beta chains recognize cytomegalovirus antigens. A further reported finding was that TCR beta sequences accurately predicted the HLA-A and HLA-B alleles for most subjects in the first cohort. The authors suggested that the approach could potentially be extended to other disease states and immunological phenotypes. In the study, approximately 150 TCR beta chains were listed as associated with cytomegalovirus. Most TCR sequences were observed very rarely across donors, whereas some public TCRs were present in many individuals. Compared with equally common non-associated chains, HLA-associated TCR beta chains in a later analysis were more clonally expanded and had lower generation probabilities. A later analysis reported that several top co-occurrence clusters appeared linked to parvovirus B19, influenza, CMV and Epstein-Barr virus. The classifier was reported to diagnose cytomegalovirus status with high specificity and sensitivity in both the original and validation cohorts. Only TCR beta chains were sequenced in this cohort, and the absence of alpha or paired-chain data limited detectable features. In a later analysis, most CMV-associated TCR beta chains were found to appear HLA-restricted, with HLA associations seemingly driven largely by CMV exposure. Because the 87-base-pair reads could not distinguish some IMGT-functional V segments, including TRBV6-2 and TRBV6-3, those segments were excluded. Presence/absence analyses assumed roughly uniform sequencing depth across donors, an assumption that may not hold. In a later genetic analysis, a missense DCLRE1C variant was associated with V-gene and J-gene trimming of TCR beta chains, and the association was replicated in an independent cohort. Broadly in line with IMGT annotations, most TCR beta V segments showed up in productive rearrangements about 87% or about 30% of the time in an earlier analysis of 450 to 600 of the donors. In a later genetic analysis, fewer N-insertions in productive TCRs were reported among donors in an Asian-associated ancestry cluster than the 666-donor mean. Because HLA typing was missing for some donors at each locus, association tests included only the typed subset. In a later analysis, 16,951 TCR beta sequences were associated with specific HLA alleles at a false discovery rate of 0.05. A cluster of highly shared sequence variants was judged likely to be a technical artifact of the sequencing pipeline. Because counts were too low, roughly 16 rarely observed V segments, including chromosome 9 orphons, were left out of the earlier analysis of about 620 of the donors. When HLA alleles, especially DR and DQ, strongly co-occurred, TCR associations were difficult to assign to individual alleles.

The rearranged segments are TRBV7-9 and TRBJ2-5, with 7 bases aligning to TRBD1. This receptor was taken from a woman aged 45-65 years in good health and CMV-seronegative. Sequencing input: PBMCs. The sequenced DNA: TGTGCCAGCAGCTTAGCGAAGGGGGCTCAAGAGACCCAGTACTTC. Translation gives CASSLAKGAQETQYF. With the rest looked up from the reference TRBV7-9 and TRBJ2-5 genes rather than sequenced, the full variable domain is DTGVSQNPRHKITKRGQNVTFRCDPISEHNRLYWYRQTLGQGPEFLTYFQNEAQLEKSRLLSDRFSAERPKGSFSTLEIQRTEQGDSAMYLCASSLAKGAQETQYFGPGTRLLVL.